This T cell receptor (beta chain) is drawn from a study of blood T cell repertoires in COVID-19. Study at large: Whether acute or convalescent, the COVID-19 samples came from the United States, Italy and Spain. Sources were T cells, B-cell-depleted T cells, or PBMCs; the material itself was cDNA or gDNA.

How the authors handled the data: Counts of nucleated cells, estimated from reference gene primer amplification, were obtained. Sequenced by immunoSEQ multiplex PCR; TCRdb stores in-frame clones only, minus some. V, J and clone size reflect that table, while D and trimming were determined from the DNA. The repertoire includes some 350,000 clones, over 75% of them detected once, and around 1% sits in the top ten. The CDR3 length is 16 residues. Trimming at V came to 0 bases and at J to 2 bases, leaving 6 bases not matched to a gene. The germline CDR1 and CDR2 sequences are SGHTA and FQGNSA. The J gene is TRBJ2-7, the V gene TRBV7-2, with TRBD2 matching 8 bases. This sequence originates from a man aged 18 to 30 who had recovered from COVID-19. The sample consisted of PBMCs or T cells enriched from blood (not recorded which). This CDR3 reads CASSLALTGRAYEQYF. The CDR3 DNA reads as TGTGCCAGCAGCTTAGCGCTCACCGGGAGGGCCTACGAGCAGTACTTC.